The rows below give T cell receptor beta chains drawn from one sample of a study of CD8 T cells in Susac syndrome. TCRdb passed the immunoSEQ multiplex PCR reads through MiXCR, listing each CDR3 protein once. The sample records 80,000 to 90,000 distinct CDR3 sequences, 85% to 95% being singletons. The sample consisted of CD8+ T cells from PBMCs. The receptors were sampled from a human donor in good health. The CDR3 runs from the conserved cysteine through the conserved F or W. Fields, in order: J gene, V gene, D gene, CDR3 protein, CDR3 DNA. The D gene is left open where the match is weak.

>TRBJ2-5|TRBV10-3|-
CAISEGTPTQYF
TGTGCCATCAGTGAGGGGACACCCACCCAGTACTTC
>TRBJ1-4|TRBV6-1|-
CATHFGRGTTNEKLFF
TGTGCCACACATTTCGGACGGGGGACGACTAATGAAAAACTGTTTTTT
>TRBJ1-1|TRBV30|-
CAWSVPRAAFF
TGTGCCTGGAGTGTACCCAGGGCGGCTTTCTTT
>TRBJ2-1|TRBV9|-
CASNMEGTYNEQFF
TGTGCCAGCAATATGGAGGGGACTTACAATGAGCAGTTCTTC
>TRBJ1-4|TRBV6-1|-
CASSEEVGESPGYEKLFF
TGTGCCAGCAGTGAAGAAGTCGGTGAATCTCCGGGCTATGAAAAACTGTTTTTT
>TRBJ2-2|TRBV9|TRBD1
CASSAGQGNTGELFF
TGTGCCAGCAGCGCGGGACAGGGGAACACCGGGGAGCTGTTTTTT
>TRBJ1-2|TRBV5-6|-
CASSLGGHGYTF
TGTGCCAGCAGCTTGGGGGGGCACGGCTACACCTTC
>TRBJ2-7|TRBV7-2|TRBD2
CASSLETSGAEQYF
TGTGCCAGCAGCTTAGAAACTAGCGGGGCCGAGCAGTACTTC
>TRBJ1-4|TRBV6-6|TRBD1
CASSFRDSATNEKLFF
TGTGCCAGCAGTTTCCGGGACAGTGCAACTAATGAAAAACTGTTTTTT
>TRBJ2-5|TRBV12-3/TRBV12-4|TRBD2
CASSSPSGTSPFGETQYF
TGTGCCAGCAGTTCCCCGAGCGGGACTAGCCCTTTTGGGGAGACCCAGTACTTC
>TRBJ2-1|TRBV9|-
CASSANKDTPSSYNEQFF
TGTGCCAGCAGCGCCAACAAGGACACCCCGAGCTCCTACAATGAGCAGTTCTTC
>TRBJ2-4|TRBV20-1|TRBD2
CSARGGLAGEPPKNIQYF
TGCAGTGCTAGAGGTGGACTAGCGGGAGAACCCCCTAAAAACATTCAGTACTTC
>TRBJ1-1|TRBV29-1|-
CSVEERLMNTEAFF
TGCAGCGTTGAAGAAAGACTTATGAACACTGAAGCTTTCTTT
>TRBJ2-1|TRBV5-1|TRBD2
CASSFPGLVSANEQFF
TGCGCCAGCAGCTTTCCGGGACTAGTTTCTGCCAATGAGCAGTTCTTC